Below, one TCR beta chain is given with its context. TCRdb's copy holds only in-frame clones and misses some; the assay was immunoSEQ multiplex PCR. The sample carries more than 90,000 clones, about 90% recorded once. The record originates from a study of blood T cell repertoires in COVID-19. Across the study: From T cells, B-cell-depleted T cells, or PBMCs came the material, which was cDNA or gDNA.

The sequence was collected from a woman younger than 45 with acute or convalescent COVID-19. The sequencing input was peripheral blood.

As DNA, the CDR3 is TGTGCCAGCAGCTTTCTCGGGATGAACACTGAAGCTTTCTTT. Translating gives CASSFLGMNTEAFF. The V and J genes are TRBV7-2 and TRBJ1-1; no definite D call. The germline V and J ends were trimmed by 3 bases and 0 bases, with 8 bases remaining between them. CDR3 length: 14 residues. CDR1 SGHTA and CDR2 FQGNSA come from the germline V gene.